These 14 T cell receptor beta chains were all obtained from the same sample, sequenced in a study of shared clonotypes between healthy human individuals. Only in-frame clones appear in the TCRdb table, and some are missing; sequencing was by immunoSEQ multiplex PCR. The table records about 380,000 clones, 96% of them present only once. The specimen was memory CD8+ T cells sorted from blood. Sample subset: CD45RO+ cells pooled with CCR7-negative TemRA cells. All receptors come from a man between 25 and 39 years old in good health.

The chain recombines TRBV30 with TRBJ2-3; TRBD2 matches at 10 bases. Germline values: CDR1 GTSNPN, CDR2 SVGIG (reference sequence). The CDR3 runs 15 residues. V was clipped by 8 bases and J by 4 bases; unmatched bases: 12. CDR3 in DNA: TGTGCCGGCACTATGGGACTAGCGAGGGCAGATACGCAGTATTTT. This encodes CAGTMGLARADTQYF. Full variable domain (missing parts from reference TRBV30 and TRBJ2-3): SQTIHQWPATLVQPVGSPLSLECTVEGTSNPNLYWYRQAAGRGLQLLFYSVGIGQISSEVPQNLSASRPQDRQFILSSKKLLLSDSGFYLCAGTMGLARADTQYFGPGTRLTVL.

Only one count was recorded for this clone. The chain uses TRBV29-1 and TRBJ2-5; TRBD2 is a possible D gene (6 bases). V dropped 3 bases and J dropped 2 bases, with 10 bases sitting between them. CDR3 size: 13 residues. CDR1 is SQVTM, CDR2 ANQGSEA, per germline. CDR3 nucleotides: TGCAGCGTTGAGTCTAGCGCACAAGAGACCCAGTACTTC. Its translation is CSVESSAQETQYF.

The J gene is TRBJ2-7, the V gene TRBV27; D is undetermined. Per the germline V gene, CDR1 is MNHEY and CDR2 is SMNVEV (reference sequence). This CDR3 contains 11 residues. V was trimmed by 6 bases and J by 4 bases, leaving 7 bases between them. The CDR3 loop reads CASSDLYEQYF. The CDR3 DNA sequence: TGTGCCAGCAGCGACTTATACGAGCAGTACTTC.

The chain carries TRBV6-4 and TRBJ2-3; D remains ambiguous. The V end lost 7 bases, the J end lost 4 bases, and 15 bases lay between the germline ends. The CDR3 consists of 14 residues. Looked up from germline, CDR1 is MRHNA and CDR2 is SNTAGT. CDR3 DNA sequence: TGTGCCAGCACCGACGGGTACTTGGCAGATACGCAGTATTTT. Translating gives CASTDGYLADTQYF.

Worth noting for this clone: The same CDR3 also results from other DNA sequences found in this sample. The chain links TRBV5-1 to TRBJ2-3; maybe TRBD1 (5 bases). The CDR3 contains 13 residues. V was shortened by 1 base and J by 4 bases, with 7 bases between the two germline ends. The germline V gene has CDR1 SGHRS and CDR2 YFSETQ. The CDR3 region is CASSLQGADTQYF. The DNA for the CDR3 is TGCGCCAGCAGCTTGCAAGGGGCAGATACGCAGTATTTT.

This chain uses TRBV5-1 with TRBJ1-2; 8 nucleotides align to TRBD1. The ends lost 2 bases at V and 3 bases at J; junction bases unmatched: 6. The length of the CDR3 is 15 residues. Germline V gene lookup returns CDR1 SGHRS and CDR2 YFSETQ. Written as DNA, the CDR3 is TGCGCCAGCAGCTTTAGGCAGGGGGCAGACTATGGCTACACCTTC. Translated: CASSFRQGADYGYTF. The full variable domain, in which reference TRBV5-1 and TRBJ1-2 provide the parts outside the CDR3, is KAGVTQTPRYLIKTRGQQVTLSCSPISGHRSVSWYQQTPGQGLQFLFEYFSETQRNKGNFPGRFSGRQFSNSRSEMNVSTLELGDSALYLCASSFRQGADYGYTFGSGTRLTVV.

This clone was detected a few times. The V and J genes are TRBV7-2 and TRBJ2-5, with 8 bases that match TRBD2. CDR1 is SGHTA and CDR2 is FQGNSA in the germline V gene. The junction had 8 bases not matched to a gene; V was cut back by 5 bases and J by 0 bases. The CDR3 totals 16 residues. The CDR3 loop is CASSDRLARYQETQYF. CDR3 nucleotides: TGTGCCAGCAGCGACCGACTAGCGCGGTACCAAGAGACCCAGTACTTC. The complete variable domain, with remaining parts taken from reference TRBV7-2 and TRBJ2-5, reads GAGVSQSPSNKVTEKGKDVELRCDPISGHTALYWYRQSLGQGLEFLIYFQGNSAPDKSGLPSDRFSAERTGGSVSTLTIQRTQQEDSAVYLCASSDRLARYQETQYFGPGTRLLVL.

The chain couples TRBV30 to TRBJ1-4; 7 bases map to TRBD1. J lost 4 bases, V lost 8 bases, and 1 base had no gene match. The germline gives CDR1 GTSNPN, CDR2 SVGIG (reference sequence). The CDR3 consists of 11 residues. The DNA of the CDR3 is TGTGCCGGGACAGTTAATGAAAAACTGTTTTTT. It encodes CAGTVNEKLFF.

The chain has TRBV28 and TRBJ1-2; D is unresolved. V lost 6 bases and J 0 bases, leaving 17 bases between the germline ends. The CDR3 contains 16 residues. Germline V gene sequence: CDR1 MDHEN, CDR2 SYDVKM. CDR3 protein: CASSSLSSGPNYGYTF. In DNA form, the CDR3 reads TGTGCCAGCAGCTCCCTCTCATCGGGCCCTAACTATGGCTACACCTTC.

J is TRBJ1-2 and V is TRBV5-6; 9 bases are a match to TRBD1. J gave up 0 bases and V 2 bases, and 11 bases lay outside the gene matches. The CDR3 contains 18 residues. The germline V gene encodes CDR1 SGHDT and CDR2 YYEEEE. The DNA for the CDR3 is TGTGCCAGCAGCTTCCTTCCCGGGACAGGGAACCCTAACTATGGCTACACCTTC. This translates into CASSFLPGTGNPNYGYTF.

The J gene is TRBJ2-7, the V gene TRBV28; D might be TRBD1 (5 bases). Between the trimmed V and J ends, which lost 8 bases and 5 bases, there was a span of 13 bases. The CDR3 sequence is 12 residues long. Germline-derived CDR1 and CDR2 are MDHEN and SYDVKM. CDR3 sequence reads: CASLGLRNEQYF. The CDR3 DNA reads as TGTGCCAGCCTGGGGCTACGTAACGAGCAGTACTTC.

This rearrangement joins TRBV19 to TRBJ2-7; D remains ambiguous. Looked up from germline, CDR1 is LNHDA and CDR2 is SQIVND (reference sequence). CDR3 size: 14 residues. The V end lost 3 bases, the J end lost 2 bases, and 11 bases lay between the germline ends. The DNA for the CDR3 is TGTGCCAGTAGTATGGACGATCCCCCCTACGAGCAGTACTTC. Translated: CASSMDDPPYEQYF.

A note on this clone: One end of the junction does not line up with germline, which may come from a read error. The V and J genes are TRBV28 and TRBJ2-3; 7 bases line up with TRBD2. The CDR3 runs to 13 residues. The V gene's germline CDR1 is MDHEN and CDR2 SYDVKM. CDR3 in DNA: TGTGCCAGCGGGCCTAGCGGCACATATACGCAGTATTTT. It codes for CASGPSGTYTQYF. Drawing the rest from reference TRBV28 and TRBJ2-3, the complete variable domain is DVKVTQSSRYLVKRTGEKVFLECVQDMDHENMFWYRQDPGLGLRLIYFSYDVKMKEKGDIPEGYSVSREKKERFSLILESASTNQTSMYLCASGPSGTYTQYFGPGTRLTVL.

The rearrangement joins TRBV9 to TRBJ1-2, with D hard to call. Per germline, CDR1 SGDLS and CDR2 YYNGEE. CDR3 length: 13 amino acids. V lost 1 base and J lost 5, with 9 bases in between. The CDR3 DNA reads as TGTGCCAGCAGCGTATCGGGGTTTTATGGCTACACCTTC. Translation: CASSVSGFYGYTF.